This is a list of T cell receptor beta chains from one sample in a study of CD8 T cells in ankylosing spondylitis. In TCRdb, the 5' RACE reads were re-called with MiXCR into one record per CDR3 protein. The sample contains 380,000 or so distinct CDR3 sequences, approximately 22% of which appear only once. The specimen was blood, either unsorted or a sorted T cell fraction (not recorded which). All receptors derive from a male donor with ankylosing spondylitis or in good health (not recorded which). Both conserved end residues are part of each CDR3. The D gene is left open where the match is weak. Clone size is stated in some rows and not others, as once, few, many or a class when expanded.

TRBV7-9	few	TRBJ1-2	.	CASSLGQMDYGYTF	TGTGCCAGCAGCCTAGGACAGATGGACTATGGCTACACCTTC
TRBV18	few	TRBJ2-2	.	CASSPEEGQNTGELFF	TGTGCCAGCTCTCCCGAGGAGGGGCAGAACACCGGGGAGCTGTTTTTT
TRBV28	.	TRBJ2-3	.	CASSLYGTTDTQYF	TGTGCCAGCAGTTTATACGGGACGACAGATACGCAGTATTTT
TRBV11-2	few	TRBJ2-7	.	CASSFFGSYEQYF	TGTGCCAGCAGCTTCTTCGGATCCTACGAGCAGTACTTC
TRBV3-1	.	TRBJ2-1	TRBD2	CASSQDPAGNSYNEQFF	TGTGCCAGCAGCCAAGATCCAGCGGGGAACTCCTACAATGAGCAGTTCTTC
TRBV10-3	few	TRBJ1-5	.	CAISESKAQPQHF	TGTGCCATCAGTGAGTCTAAGGCTCAGCCCCAGCATTTT
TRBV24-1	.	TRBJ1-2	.	CATSDFGQNYGYTF	TGTGCCACCAGTGATTTTGGACAGAACTATGGCTACACCTTC
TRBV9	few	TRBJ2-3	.	CASSVGGGHSTDTQYF	TGTGCCAGCAGCGTAGGGGGGGGACACAGCACAGATACGCAGTATTTT
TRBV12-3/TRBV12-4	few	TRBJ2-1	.	CASSSILKPYNEQFF	TGTGCCAGCAGTTCAATCTTAAAGCCCTACAATGAGCAGTTCTTC
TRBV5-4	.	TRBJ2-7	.	CAMGPGQGSYEQYF	TGTGCCATGGGCCCCGGGCAGGGTTCCTACGAGCAGTACTTC
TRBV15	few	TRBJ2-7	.	CATSGPGQTYEQYF	TGTGCCACCAGCGGGCCGGGACAAACCTACGAGCAGTACTTC
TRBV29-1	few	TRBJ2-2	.	CSVEMFQGNTGELFF	TGCAGCGTTGAAATGTTTCAGGGAAACACCGGGGAGCTGTTTTTT
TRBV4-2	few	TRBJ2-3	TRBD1	CASSQGIGGASDTQYF	TGTGCCAGCAGCCAAGGTATAGGGGGCGCCTCAGATACGCAGTATTTT
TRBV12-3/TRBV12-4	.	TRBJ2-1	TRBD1	CASRQGANEQFF	TGTGCCAGCAGGCAGGGGGCCAATGAGCAGTTCTTC
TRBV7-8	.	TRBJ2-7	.	CASSLTRTTYEQYF	TGTGCCAGCAGCTTAACTAGGACGACCTACGAGCAGTACTTC
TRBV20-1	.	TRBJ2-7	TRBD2	CSALPGLAFHEQYF	TGCAGTGCACTCCCGGGACTAGCGTTCCACGAGCAGTACTTC
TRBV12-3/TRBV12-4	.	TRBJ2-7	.	CASSLGRLTRPYEQYF	TGTGCCAGCAGTTTAGGAAGACTGACTAGGCCCTACGAGCAGTACTTC
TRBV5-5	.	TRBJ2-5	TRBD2	CASSLQEREIQETQYF	TGTGCCAGCAGCTTGCAAGAGCGGGAGATACAAGAGACCCAGTACTTC
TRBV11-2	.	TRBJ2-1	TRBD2	CASSSTGTSITDEQFF	TGTGCCAGCAGCTCCACCGGGACTAGCATCACAGATGAGCAGTTCTTC
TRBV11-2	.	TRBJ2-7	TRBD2	CASSPGPGGTSYEQYF	TGTGCCAGCAGCCCCGGGCCGGGGGGGACCTCCTACGAGCAGTACTTC
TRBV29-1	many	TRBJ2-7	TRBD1	CSGGGGYEQYF	TGCAGCGGAGGGGGCGGCTACGAGCAGTACTTC